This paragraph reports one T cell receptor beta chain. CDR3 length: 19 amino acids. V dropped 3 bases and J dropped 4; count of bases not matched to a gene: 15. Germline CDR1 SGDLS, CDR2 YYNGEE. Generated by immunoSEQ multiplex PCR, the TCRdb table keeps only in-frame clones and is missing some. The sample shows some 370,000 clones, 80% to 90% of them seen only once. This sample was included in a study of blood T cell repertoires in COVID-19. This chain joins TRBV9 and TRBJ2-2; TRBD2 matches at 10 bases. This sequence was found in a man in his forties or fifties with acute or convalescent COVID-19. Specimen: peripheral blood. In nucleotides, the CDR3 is TGTGCCAGCAGCGCGAGAAAACAGGGACTAGCGTACGTCACCGGGGAGCTGTTTTTT. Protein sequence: CASSARKQGLAYVTGELFF.